Sequencing of this TCR beta chain was carried out in a study of T cells in narcolepsy. Comment on this clone: What it recognizes is unknown.

TCRdb keeps only in-frame clones here, not all; method: immunoSEQ multiplex PCR. The sample contains 25,000 to 35,000 clones, about four fifths of which appear only once. Points from the study as a whole: Reportedly, autoreactive clonotypes were serially detected in patients' blood but not controls'. Same-patient CSF and blood CD4+ T cell clonotypes included HCRT-specific and TRIB2-specific autoreactive ones. Autoreactive clone sequences were missing from some blood memory CD4+ repertoires.

The V end was cut by 2 bases, the J end by 7 bases, with 11 bases between. This CDR3 contains 14 residues. The germline CDR1 and CDR2 sequences are MNHEY and SVGAGI. This clonotype was obtained from a human donor in good health. The rearrangement links TRBV6-5 to TRBJ1-4; the D is unclear. The sequencing input was memory (CD45RA-) CD4+ T cells from blood. The CDR3 loop is CASSYRGGSEKLFF. The CDR3 DNA sequence: TGTGCCAGCAGTTACCGGGGAGGGAGTGAAAAACTGTTTTTT.